This T cell receptor (beta chain) came from a study of T-cell reconstitution after alpha-beta-depleted transplantation in children. TCRbeta library construction was performed incorporating unique molecular identifiers. From the PCR reads, TCRdb called clonotypes with MiXCR, one entry per CDR3 protein. The sample includes approximately 400,000 distinct CDR3 sequences, approximately 11% of them seen just once. The CDR3 consists of 15 residues. V dropped 4 bases and J dropped 2; count of bases not matched to a gene: 6. Germline V gene sequence: CDR1 SGHRS, CDR2 YFSETQ. This clonotype occurred a few times.

This clonotype was obtained from a human donor who donated a stem cell graft to a child with acute myeloid leukemia. The sample in question was PBMCs from the stem cell graft donor, obtained from the stem cell graft. This chain joins TRBV5-1 and TRBJ1-5; 7 bases match TRBD1. This CDR3 reads CASSQTGMGNQPQHF. The CDR3 DNA sequence: TGCGCCAGCAGCCAGACAGGGATGGGCAATCAGCCCCAGCATTTT.